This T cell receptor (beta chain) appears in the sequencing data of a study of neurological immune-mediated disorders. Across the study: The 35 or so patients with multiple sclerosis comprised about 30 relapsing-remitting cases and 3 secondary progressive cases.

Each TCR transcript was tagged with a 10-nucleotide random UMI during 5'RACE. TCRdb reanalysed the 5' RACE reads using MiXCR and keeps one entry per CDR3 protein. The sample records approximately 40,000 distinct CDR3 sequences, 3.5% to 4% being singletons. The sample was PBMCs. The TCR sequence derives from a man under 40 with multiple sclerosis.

CDR3 nucleotides: TGCGCCAGCAAAATCAACGCGAACACCGGGGAGCTGTTTTTT. Protein product: CASKINANTGELFF. The rearrangement links TRBV5-1 to TRBJ2-2; D is unresolved. Germline assignment: CDR1 SGHRS and CDR2 YFSETQ. The V end lost 6 bases, the J end lost 0 bases, and 9 bases lay between the germline ends. The CDR3 has 14 residues.